A selection of T cell receptor beta chains follows, all from one sample in a study of identical twins. MiXCR, run by TCRdb on the 5' RACE reads, gives a single entry per CDR3 protein. The sample lists some 730,000 distinct CDR3 sequences, 15% to 20% occurring once. These data also formed part of another study, on T cells expressing NK-cell markers.

Sequencing input: PBMCs. These receptors were taken from a woman between 18 and 29 years old in good health. Both conserved end residues are part of each CDR3. D genes are given only for firm matches. Size tells how often a clone was seen (once, few, many) or the class of an expanded clone, and some rows leave it out.

CDR3: CAISESGGGEQFF
DNA: TGTGCCATCAGTGAGTCCGGGGGCGGTGAGCAGTTCTTC
size: few
D: NA
V: TRBV10-3
J: TRBJ2-1

CDR3: CASRPTDRVLVF
DNA: TGTGCCAGCAGACCCACTGACAGGGTTCTGGTCTTC
size: many
D: TRBD1
V: TRBV12-3/TRBV12-4
J: TRBJ2-1

CDR3: CASSSQQGPYEQYF
DNA: TGTGCCAGCAGCTCTCAACAGGGGCCCTACGAGCAGTACTTC
size: NA
D: TRBD1
V: TRBV7-9
J: TRBJ2-7

CDR3: CASSFGRSKETQYF
DNA: TGCGCCAGCAGCTTCGGACGCAGCAAAGAGACCCAGTACTTC
size: few
D: NA
V: TRBV5-1
J: TRBJ2-5

CDR3: CASSYRGTGAKNIQYF
DNA: TGTGCCAGCAGTTACAGGGGAACGGGCGCCAAAAACATTCAGTACTTC
size: NA
D: NA
V: TRBV6-5
J: TRBJ2-4

CDR3: CASSPWTGNTEAFF
DNA: TGTGCCAGCTCACCCTGGACAGGAAACACTGAAGCTTTCTTT
size: few
D: TRBD1
V: TRBV18
J: TRBJ1-1

CDR3: CASSAGGLEQYF
DNA: TGTGCCAGCAGCGCCGGGGGGCTCGAGCAGTACTTC
size: NA
D: NA
V: TRBV13
J: TRBJ2-7

CDR3: CASSYGGGSTNEQFF
DNA: TGTGCCAGCAGTTACGGCGGCGGTAGCACCAATGAGCAGTTCTTC
size: NA
D: NA
V: TRBV6-2/TRBV6-3
J: TRBJ2-1

CDR3: CASSSHGTYNEQFF
DNA: TGTGCCAGCAGTTCTCATGGGACTTACAATGAGCAGTTCTTC
size: few
D: NA
V: TRBV12-3/TRBV12-4
J: TRBJ2-1

CDR3: CSVKRGGSYEQYF
DNA: TGCAGTGTAAAGAGGGGCGGCTCCTACGAGCAGTACTTC
size: few
D: NA
V: TRBV20-1
J: TRBJ2-7